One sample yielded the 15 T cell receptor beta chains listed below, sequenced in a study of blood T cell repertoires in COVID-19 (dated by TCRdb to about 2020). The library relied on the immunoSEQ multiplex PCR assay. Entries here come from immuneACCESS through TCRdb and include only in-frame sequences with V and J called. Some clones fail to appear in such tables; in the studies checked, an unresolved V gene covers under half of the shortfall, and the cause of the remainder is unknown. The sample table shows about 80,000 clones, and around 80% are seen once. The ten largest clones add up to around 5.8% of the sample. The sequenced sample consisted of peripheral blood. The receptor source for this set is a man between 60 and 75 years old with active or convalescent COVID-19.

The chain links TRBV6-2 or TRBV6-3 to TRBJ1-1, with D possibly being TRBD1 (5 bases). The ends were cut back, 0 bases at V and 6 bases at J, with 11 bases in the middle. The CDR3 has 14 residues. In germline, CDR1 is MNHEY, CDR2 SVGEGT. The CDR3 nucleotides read TGTGCCAGCAGTTACTCCCAGGGATGGGCTGAAGCTTTCTTT. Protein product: CASSYSQGWAEAFF.

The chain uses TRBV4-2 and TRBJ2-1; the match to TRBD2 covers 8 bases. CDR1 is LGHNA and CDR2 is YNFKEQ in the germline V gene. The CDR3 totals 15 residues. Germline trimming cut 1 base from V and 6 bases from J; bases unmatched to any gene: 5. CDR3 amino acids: CASSQASGPFNEQFF. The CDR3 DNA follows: TGTGCCAGCAGCCAAGCTAGCGGGCCCTTCAATGAGCAGTTCTTC.

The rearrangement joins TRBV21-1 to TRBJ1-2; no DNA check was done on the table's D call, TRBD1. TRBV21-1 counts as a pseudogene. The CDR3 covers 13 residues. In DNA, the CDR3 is TGTGCCAGCAGCAAAGGCAGGGTAGGTGGCTACACCTTC. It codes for CASSKGRVGGYTF.

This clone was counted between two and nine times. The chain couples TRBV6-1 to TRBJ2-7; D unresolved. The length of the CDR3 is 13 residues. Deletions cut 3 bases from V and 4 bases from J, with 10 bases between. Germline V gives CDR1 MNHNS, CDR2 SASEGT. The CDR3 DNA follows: TGTGCCAGCAGTGAGTCTCCGGGTTACGAGCAGTACTTC. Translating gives CASSESPGYEQYF.

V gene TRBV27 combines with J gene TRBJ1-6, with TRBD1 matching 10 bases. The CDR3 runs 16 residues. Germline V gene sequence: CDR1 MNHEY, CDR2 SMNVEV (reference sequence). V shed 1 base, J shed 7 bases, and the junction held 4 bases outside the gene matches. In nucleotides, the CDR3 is TGTGCCAGCAGTTTATTCTCGGGACAGGGGAATTCACCCCTCCACTTT. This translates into CASSLFSGQGNSPLHF.

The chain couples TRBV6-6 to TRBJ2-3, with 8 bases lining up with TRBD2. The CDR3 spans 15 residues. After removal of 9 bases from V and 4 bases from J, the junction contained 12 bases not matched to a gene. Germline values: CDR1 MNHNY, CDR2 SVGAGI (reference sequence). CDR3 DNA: TGTGCCAGGAGGATCCGGGAGGGTGGACCAGATACGCAGTATTTT. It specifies CARRIREGGPDTQYF.

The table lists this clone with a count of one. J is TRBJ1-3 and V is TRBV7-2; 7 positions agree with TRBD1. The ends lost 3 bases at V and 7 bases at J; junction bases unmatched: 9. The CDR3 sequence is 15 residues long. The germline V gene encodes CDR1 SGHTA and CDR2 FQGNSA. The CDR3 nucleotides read TGTGCCAGCAGCTTTGGTGTAGGGGGACAGAACACCATATATTTT. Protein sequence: CASSFGVGGQNTIYF.

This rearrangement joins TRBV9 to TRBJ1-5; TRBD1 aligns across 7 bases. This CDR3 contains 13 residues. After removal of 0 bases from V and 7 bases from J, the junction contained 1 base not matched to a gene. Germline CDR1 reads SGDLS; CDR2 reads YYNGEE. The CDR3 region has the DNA TGTGCCAGCAGCGTAGAAGGGGGCCAGCCCCAGCATTTT. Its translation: CASSVEGGQPQHF.

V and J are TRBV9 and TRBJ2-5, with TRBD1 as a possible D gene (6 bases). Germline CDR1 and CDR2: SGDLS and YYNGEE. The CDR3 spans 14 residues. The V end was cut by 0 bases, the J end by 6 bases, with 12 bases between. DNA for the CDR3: TGTGCCAGCAGCGTAGACCCAGGGGAAAAGACCCAGTACTTC. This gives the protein CASSVDPGEKTQYF.

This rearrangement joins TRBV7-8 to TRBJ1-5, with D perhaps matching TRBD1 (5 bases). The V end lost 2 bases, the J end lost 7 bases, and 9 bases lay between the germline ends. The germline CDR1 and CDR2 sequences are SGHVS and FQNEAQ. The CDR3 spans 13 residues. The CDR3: CASSLQGGQPQHF. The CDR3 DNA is TGTGCCAGCAGCTTACAGGGAGGACAGCCCCAGCATTTT.

CDR3 sequence: CATSRSRSTEAFF. The CDR3 nucleotides read TGTGCCACCAGCAGGAGTCGGTCCACTGAAGCTTTCTTT. The chain employs TRBV15 and TRBJ1-1, with D unclear. The V end lost 3 bases, the J end lost 4 bases, and 9 bases lay between the germline ends. The CDR3 consists of 13 residues. Germline lookup yields CDR1 LNHNV and CDR2 YYDKDF (reference sequence).

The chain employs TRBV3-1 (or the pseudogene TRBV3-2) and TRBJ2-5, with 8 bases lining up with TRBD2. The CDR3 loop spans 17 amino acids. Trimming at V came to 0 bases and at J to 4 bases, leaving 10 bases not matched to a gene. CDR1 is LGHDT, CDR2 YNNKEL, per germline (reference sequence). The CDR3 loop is CASSQEGTGTRGETQYF. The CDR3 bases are TGTGCCAGCAGCCAAGAAGGTACCGGGACTAGAGGAGAGACCCAGTACTTC.

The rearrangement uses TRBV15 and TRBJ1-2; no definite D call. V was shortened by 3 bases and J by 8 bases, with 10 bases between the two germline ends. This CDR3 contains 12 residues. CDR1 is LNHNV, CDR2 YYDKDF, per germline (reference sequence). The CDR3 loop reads CATSSFGRGYTF. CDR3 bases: TGTGCCACCAGCAGTTTCGGTCGGGGCTACACCTTC.

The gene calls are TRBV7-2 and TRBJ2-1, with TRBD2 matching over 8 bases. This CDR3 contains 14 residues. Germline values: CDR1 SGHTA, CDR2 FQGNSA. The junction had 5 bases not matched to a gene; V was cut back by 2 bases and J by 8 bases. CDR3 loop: CASSLFRGGHEQFF. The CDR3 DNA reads TGTGCCAGCAGCTTATTTCGGGGGGGGCATGAGCAGTTCTTC. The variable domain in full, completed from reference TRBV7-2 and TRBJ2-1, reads GAGVSQSPSNKVTEKGKDVELRCDPISGHTALYWYRQSLGQGLEFLIYFQGNSAPDKSGLPSDRFSAERTGGSVSTLTIQRTQQEDSAVYLCASSLFRGGHEQFFGPGTRLTVL.

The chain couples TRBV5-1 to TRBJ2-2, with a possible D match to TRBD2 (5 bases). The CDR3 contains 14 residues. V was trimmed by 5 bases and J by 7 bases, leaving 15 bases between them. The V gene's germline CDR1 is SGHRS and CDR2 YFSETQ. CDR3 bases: TGCGCCAGCAGGTTCGACTACTCGGGCGGGGAGCTGTTTTTT. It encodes CASRFDYSGGELFF.